These 5 T cell receptor beta chains share one sample of origin, sequenced in a study of graft-versus-host responses after intestinal transplantation. Only in-frame clones appear in the TCRdb table, and some are missing; sequencing was by immunoSEQ multiplex PCR. The table records about 100,000 clones, 75% to 95% of them present only once. Sequenced here: PBMCs, sampled 450 to 460 days after intestinal transplant. Receptors originate from a human patient who received an intestinal transplant, so some T cells may come from the graft donor.

V is TRBV27 and J is TRBJ2-1; D assignment may be TRBD1 or TRBD2 (5 bases each). Germline assignment: CDR1 MNHEY and CDR2 SMNVEV (reference sequence). This CDR3 contains 13 residues. V was trimmed by 2 bases and J by 10 bases, leaving 12 bases between them. The CDR3 region is CASSLGTAWEQFF. The DNA of the CDR3 is TGTGCCAGCAGTTTAGGGACCGCCTGGGAGCAGTTCTTC.

The chain uses TRBV7-9 and TRBJ1-2; the D gene is possibly TRBD1 (5 bases). The CDR3 totals 14 residues. The germline CDR1 and CDR2 sequences are SEHNR and FQNEAQ (reference sequence). V lost 1 base and J lost 8, with 14 bases in between. The CDR3 nucleotides read TGTGCCAGCAGCTTAGAGTACCAGGGCAGCGGCTACACCTTC. Its translation is CASSLEYQGSGYTF.

The chain employs TRBV7-9 and TRBJ1-4; D is uncertain. Deletions cut 4 bases from V and 4 bases from J, with 13 bases between. In germline, CDR1 is SEHNR, CDR2 FQNEAQ (reference sequence). This CDR3 has 15 amino acids. The CDR3: CASSSPLRGNEKLFF. The CDR3, as DNA: TGTGCCAGCAGCTCCCCCCTCCGGGGTAATGAAAAACTGTTTTTT.

The chain employs TRBV18 and TRBJ1-5, with D perhaps TRBD1 (5 bases). This CDR3 spans 17 amino acids. CDR1 is KGHSH and CDR2 is LQKENI in the germline V gene. V was pared by 0 bases and J by 6 bases, with 18 bases between. The CDR3 region has the DNA TGTGCCAGCTCACCACCCGAGAAAGGGCCGGGGGGTCAGCCCCAGCATTTT. This codes for CASSPPEKGPGGQPQHF.

The gene calls are TRBV7-2 and TRBJ2-4, with 11 bases lining up with TRBD2. V lost 5 bases and J lost 10; bases outside the gene matches: 7. The germline gives CDR1 SGHTA, CDR2 FQGNSA. This CDR3 has 14 amino acids. The CDR3 nucleotides are TGTGCCAGCAGCCTTCTAGCGGGGGGTAGAATTCAGTACTTC. Its protein is CASSLLAGGRIQYF.